A selection of T cell receptor beta chains follows, all from one sample in a study of post-analysis software for immune sequencing data. TCRdb independently ran MiXCR on the PCR reads; one entry per CDR3 protein. Among roughly 540,000 distinct CDR3 sequences listed, around 31% were seen once. The sample consisted of blood. All receptors derive from a girl between 2 and 17 years old with multiple sclerosis. Each CDR3 is given with its conserved first and last residue. Not every row has a clone size; where given, it reads once, few, many or a size class.

v_gene	abundance	j_gene	CDR3aa
TRBV20-1	.	TRBJ1-1	CSAETGPMNTEAFF
TRBV10-3	.	TRBJ2-7	CAISDRTGVSYEQYF
TRBV6-1	few	TRBJ2-7	CASNEDRISYEQYF
TRBV11-2	.	TRBJ2-3	CASAGGSSNTDTQYF
TRBV7-9	.	.	CASSPSPGTGGGSYNEQYF
TRBV6-2/TRBV6-3	few	TRBJ2-3	CASSYETGKLADTQYF
TRBV12-3/TRBV12-4	.	TRBJ1-5	CASSYGTESNQPQHF
TRBV10-3	.	TRBJ2-1	CAISLPGNEQFF
TRBV24-1	few	TRBJ2-3	CATSDLGQTTDTQYF
TRBV12-3/TRBV12-4	.	TRBJ2-4	CASSVQGVAKNIQYF
TRBV4-1	few	TRBJ1-4	CASSLGQGEEKLFF
TRBV5-1	few	TRBJ2-3	CASSPSNADTQYF
TRBV4-1	few	TRBJ2-7	CASSQRGSSYEQYF
TRBV7-8	.	TRBJ2-3	CASSVSGGRDTQYF
TRBV15	.	TRBJ2-1	CATSSPRGGVDNEQFF
TRBV29-1	many	TRBJ2-7	CSVETDGVAYEQYF
TRBV7-9	.	TRBJ2-1	CASSLAAGGSYNEQFF
TRBV20-1	once	TRBJ1-2	CSASTGRGGYTF
TRBV5-1	.	TRBJ2-1	CASSRQTLGIVGQGENEQFF
TRBV20-1	.	TRBJ2-2	CSARDITSGDRFTGELFF
TRBV21-1	.	TRBJ2-5	CASTHARRVQETQYF
TRBV20-1	once	TRBJ1-1	CSARAGRDWTEAFF
TRBV20-1	.	TRBJ2-3	CSARFPGGGRDTQYF
TRBV6-2/TRBV6-3	.	TRBJ2-3	CASTLAGGQTDTQYF
TRBV5-1	.	TRBJ1-4	CASSLRWAGSNEKLFF
TRBV12-3/TRBV12-4	.	TRBJ2-3	CASRATGTGGTDTQYF
TRBV6-6	.	TRBJ2-7	CANSLTGTNYEQYF
TRBV2	once	TRBJ2-3	CASTGGAGYADTQYF
TRBV28	once	TRBJ1-5	CASTQGMGNQPQHF
TRBV4-1	.	TRBJ2-5	CASSQDPYSAGGQETQYF
TRBV4-1	.	TRBJ1-1	CASSQPTGRTEAFF
TRBV5-1	few	TRBJ1-1	CASSLAAGSTEAFF
TRBV20-1	.	TRBJ2-7	CSASTTGYNEQYF
TRBV29-1	.	TRBJ1-1	CSVWGQVRGTEAFF
TRBV7-7	.	TRBJ2-5	CASSPSGDREAQYF
TRBV21-1	few	TRBJ2-5	CASSKEGQETQYF
TRBV4-1	.	TRBJ2-3	CASSQDRDRVGDTQYF
TRBV5-1	.	.	CASSLGHRPYNEQYF
TRBV2	.	TRBJ2-7	CASRKRTVSSYEQYF
TRBV29-1	few	TRBJ2-7	CSAGSPYEQYF
TRBV29-1	many	TRBJ2-7	CSVQQGHEQYF
TRBV10-3	few	TRBJ2-1	CAISEIGTRDQFF
TRBV20-1	.	TRBJ2-7	CSAFRDNSYEQYF
TRBV4-1	.	TRBJ2-2	CASSQPQGGNGELFF